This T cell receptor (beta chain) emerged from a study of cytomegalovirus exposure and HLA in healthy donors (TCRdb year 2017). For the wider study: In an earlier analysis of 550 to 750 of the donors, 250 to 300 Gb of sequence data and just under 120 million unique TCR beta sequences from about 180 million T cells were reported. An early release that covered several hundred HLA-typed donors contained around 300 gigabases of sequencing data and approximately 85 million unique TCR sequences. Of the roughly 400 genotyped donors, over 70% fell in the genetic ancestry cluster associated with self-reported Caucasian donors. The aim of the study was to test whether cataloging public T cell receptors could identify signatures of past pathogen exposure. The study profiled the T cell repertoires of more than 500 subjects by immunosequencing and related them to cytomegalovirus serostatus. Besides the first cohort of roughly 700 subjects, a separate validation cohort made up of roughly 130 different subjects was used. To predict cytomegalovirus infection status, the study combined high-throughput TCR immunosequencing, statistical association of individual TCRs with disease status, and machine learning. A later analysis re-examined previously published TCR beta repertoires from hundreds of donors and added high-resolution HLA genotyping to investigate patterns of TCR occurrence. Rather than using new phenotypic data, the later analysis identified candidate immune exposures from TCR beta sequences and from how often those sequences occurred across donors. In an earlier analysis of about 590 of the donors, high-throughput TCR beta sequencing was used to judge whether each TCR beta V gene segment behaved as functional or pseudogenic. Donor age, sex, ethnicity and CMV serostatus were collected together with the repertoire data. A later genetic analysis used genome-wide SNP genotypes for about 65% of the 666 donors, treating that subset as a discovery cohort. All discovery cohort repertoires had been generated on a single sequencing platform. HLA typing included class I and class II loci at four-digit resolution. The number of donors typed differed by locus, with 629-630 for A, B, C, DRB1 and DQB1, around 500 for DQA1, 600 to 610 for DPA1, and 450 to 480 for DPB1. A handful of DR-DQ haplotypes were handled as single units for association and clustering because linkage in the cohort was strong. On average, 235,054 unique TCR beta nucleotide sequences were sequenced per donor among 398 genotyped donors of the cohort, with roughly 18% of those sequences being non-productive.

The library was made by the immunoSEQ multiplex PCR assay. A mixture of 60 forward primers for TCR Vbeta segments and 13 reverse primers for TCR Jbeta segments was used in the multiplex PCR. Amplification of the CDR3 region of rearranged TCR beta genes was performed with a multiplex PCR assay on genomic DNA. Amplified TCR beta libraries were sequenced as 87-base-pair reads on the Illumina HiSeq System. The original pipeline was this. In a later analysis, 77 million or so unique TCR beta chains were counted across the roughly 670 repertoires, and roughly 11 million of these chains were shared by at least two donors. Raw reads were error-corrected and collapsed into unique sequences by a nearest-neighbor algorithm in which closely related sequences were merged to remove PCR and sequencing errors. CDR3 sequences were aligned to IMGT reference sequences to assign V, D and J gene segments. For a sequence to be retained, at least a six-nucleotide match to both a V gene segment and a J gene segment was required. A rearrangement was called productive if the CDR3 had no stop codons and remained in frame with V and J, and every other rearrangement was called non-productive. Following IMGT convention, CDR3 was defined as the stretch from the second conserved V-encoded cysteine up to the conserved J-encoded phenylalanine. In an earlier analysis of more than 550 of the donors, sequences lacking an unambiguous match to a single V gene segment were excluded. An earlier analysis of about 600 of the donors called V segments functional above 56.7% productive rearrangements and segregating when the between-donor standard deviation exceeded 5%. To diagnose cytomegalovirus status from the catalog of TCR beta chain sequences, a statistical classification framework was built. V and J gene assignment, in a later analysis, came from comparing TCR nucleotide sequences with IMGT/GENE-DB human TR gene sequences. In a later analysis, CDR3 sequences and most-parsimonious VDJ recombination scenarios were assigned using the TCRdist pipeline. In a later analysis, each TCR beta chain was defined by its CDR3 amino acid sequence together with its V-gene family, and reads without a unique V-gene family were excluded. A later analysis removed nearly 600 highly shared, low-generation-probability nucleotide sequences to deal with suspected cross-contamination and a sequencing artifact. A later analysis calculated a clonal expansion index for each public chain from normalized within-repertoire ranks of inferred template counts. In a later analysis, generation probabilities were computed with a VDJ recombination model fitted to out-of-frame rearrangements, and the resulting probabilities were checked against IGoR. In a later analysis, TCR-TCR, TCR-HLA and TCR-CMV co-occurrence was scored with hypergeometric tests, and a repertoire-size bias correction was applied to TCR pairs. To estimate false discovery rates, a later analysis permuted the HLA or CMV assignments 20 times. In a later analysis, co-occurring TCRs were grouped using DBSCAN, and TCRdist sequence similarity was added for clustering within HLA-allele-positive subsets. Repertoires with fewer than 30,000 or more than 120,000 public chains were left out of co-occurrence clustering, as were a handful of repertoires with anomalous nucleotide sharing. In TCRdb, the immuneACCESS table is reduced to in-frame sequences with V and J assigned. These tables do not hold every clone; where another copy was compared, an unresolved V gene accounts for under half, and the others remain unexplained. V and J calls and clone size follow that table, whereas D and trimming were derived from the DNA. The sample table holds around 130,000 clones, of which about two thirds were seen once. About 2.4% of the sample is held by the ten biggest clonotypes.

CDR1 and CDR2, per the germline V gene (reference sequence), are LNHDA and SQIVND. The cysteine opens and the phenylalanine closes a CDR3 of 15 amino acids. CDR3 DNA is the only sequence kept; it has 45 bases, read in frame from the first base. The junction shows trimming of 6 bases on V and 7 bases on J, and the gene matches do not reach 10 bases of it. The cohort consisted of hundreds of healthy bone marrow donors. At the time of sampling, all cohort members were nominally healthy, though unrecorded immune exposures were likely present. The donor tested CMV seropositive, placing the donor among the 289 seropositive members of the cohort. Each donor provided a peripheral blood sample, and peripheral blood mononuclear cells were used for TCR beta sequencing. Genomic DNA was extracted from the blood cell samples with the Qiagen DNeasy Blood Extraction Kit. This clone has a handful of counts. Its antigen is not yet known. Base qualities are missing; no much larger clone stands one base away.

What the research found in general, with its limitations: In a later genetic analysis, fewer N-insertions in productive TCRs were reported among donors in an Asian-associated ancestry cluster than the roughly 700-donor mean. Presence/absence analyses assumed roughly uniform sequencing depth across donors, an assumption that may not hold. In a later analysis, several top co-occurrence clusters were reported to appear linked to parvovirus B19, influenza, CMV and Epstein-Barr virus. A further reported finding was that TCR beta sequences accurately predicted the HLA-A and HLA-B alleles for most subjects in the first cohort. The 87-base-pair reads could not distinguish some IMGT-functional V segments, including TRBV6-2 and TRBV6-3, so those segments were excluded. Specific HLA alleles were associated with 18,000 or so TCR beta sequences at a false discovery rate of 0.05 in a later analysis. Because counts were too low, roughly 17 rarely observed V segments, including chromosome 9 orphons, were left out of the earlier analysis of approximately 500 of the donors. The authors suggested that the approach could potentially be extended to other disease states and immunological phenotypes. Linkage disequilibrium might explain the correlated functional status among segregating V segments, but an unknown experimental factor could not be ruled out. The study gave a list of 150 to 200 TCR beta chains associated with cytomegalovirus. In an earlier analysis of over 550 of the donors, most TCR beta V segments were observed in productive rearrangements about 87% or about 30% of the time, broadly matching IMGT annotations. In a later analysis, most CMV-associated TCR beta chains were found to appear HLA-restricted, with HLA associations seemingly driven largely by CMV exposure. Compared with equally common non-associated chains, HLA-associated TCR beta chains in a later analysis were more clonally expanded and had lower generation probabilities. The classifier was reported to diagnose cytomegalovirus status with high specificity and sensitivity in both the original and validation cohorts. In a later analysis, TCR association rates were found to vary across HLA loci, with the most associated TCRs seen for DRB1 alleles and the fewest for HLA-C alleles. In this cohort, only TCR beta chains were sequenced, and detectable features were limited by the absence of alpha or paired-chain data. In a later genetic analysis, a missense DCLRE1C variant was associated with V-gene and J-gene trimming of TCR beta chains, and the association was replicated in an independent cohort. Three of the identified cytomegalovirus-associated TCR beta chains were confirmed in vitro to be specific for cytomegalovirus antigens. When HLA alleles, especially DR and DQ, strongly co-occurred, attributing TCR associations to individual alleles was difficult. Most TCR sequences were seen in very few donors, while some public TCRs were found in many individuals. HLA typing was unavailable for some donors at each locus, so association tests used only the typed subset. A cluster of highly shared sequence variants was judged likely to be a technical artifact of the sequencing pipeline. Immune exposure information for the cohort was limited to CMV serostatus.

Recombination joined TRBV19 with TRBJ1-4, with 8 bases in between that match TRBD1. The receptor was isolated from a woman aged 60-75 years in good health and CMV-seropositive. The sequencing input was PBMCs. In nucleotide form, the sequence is TGTGCCAGTAGCCCCCATAGCGACAGGGGTGAAAAACTGTTTTTT. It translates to CASSPHSDRGEKLFF.